The 28 T cell receptor beta chains presented below share a single source sample, sequenced in a study of blood T cells in healthy people across ages. Through a sample-barcoded 5' primer and a J-beta primer mix, a second PCR was run for about 7 to 12 cycles. TCRdb independently ran MiXCR on the 5' RACE reads; one entry per CDR3 protein. The repertoire includes 850,000 to 1,000,000 distinct CDR3 sequences, roughly 43% of them detected once, and roughly 13% sits in the top ten. Specimen: blood. The receptors originated from a man aged 25-45 years in good health.

In this sample, this clonotype turned up a few times. J is TRBJ2-1 and V is TRBV11-3; TRBD2 might be the D (5 bases). The germline CDR1 and CDR2 sequences are SGHNT and YENEEA. The CDR3 totals 15 residues. The V end was cut by 0 bases, the J end by 2 bases, with 8 bases between. CDR3 amino acids: CASSLEEEAYNEQFF. The DNA for the CDR3 is TGTGCCAGCAGCTTAGAGGAGGAGGCCTACAATGAGCAGTTCTTC.

In its sample, this clonotype was seen once. The V and J genes are TRBV5-1 and TRBJ2-7, with TRBD1 matching over 8 bases. The junction had 12 bases not matched to a gene; V was cut back by 3 bases and J by 7 bases. Germline loops: CDR1 SGHRS, CDR2 YFSETQ. The CDR3 contains 15 residues. Written as DNA, the CDR3 is TGCGCCAGCAGCTGGACAGGGATGGACTTCAATGAGCAGTACTTC. Amino acid sequence: CASSWTGMDFNEQYF.

V and J are TRBV29-1 and TRBJ2-1; the D is unclear. V was cut by 8 bases and J by 7 bases, with 15 bases left in between. The CDR3 extends over 12 amino acids. The germline CDR1 and CDR2 sequences are SQVTM and ANQGSEA. The CDR3 reads CSIRVIGNEQFF. The CDR3 DNA is TGCAGCATAAGGGTAATCGGGAATGAGCAGTTCTTC.

The V call is TRBV29-1, the J call TRBJ2-3; no clear D gene. CDR3 length: 13 residues. Trimming removed 4 bases at V and 6 bases at J, with 14 bases between. Germline loops: CDR1 SQVTM, CDR2 ANQGSEA. The CDR3 DNA is TGCAGCGTTGCCGACTCCGTTTGGGATACGCAGTATTTT. This translates into CSVADSVWDTQYF.

This clonotype was observed at least ten times. This chain joins TRBV20-1 and TRBJ1-2, with 8 bases matching TRBD1. Germline V CDR1 and CDR2: DFQATT, SNEGSKA (reference sequence). V shed 6 bases, J shed 1 base, and the junction held 4 bases outside the gene matches. This CDR3 is 13 amino acids long. CDR3 nucleotides: TGCAGTGCCCGGACAGGGAATAACTATGGCTACACCTTC. Translating it yields CSARTGNNYGYTF.

The rearrangement links TRBV20-1 to TRBJ2-5, with D unclear. The CDR3 has 15 residues. V lost 0 bases and J lost 0, with 11 bases in between. Germline CDR1 DFQATT, CDR2 SNEGSKA (reference sequence). DNA for the CDR3: TGCAGTGCTAGAGATCGCAGGACCCACCAAGAGACCCAGTACTTC. This codes for CSARDRRTHQETQYF.

This clonotype was detected only a few times. This rearrangement joins TRBV9 to TRBJ2-1; 13 bases fit TRBD2. The ends lost 0 bases at V and 7 bases at J; junction bases unmatched: 1. The germline CDR1 and CDR2 sequences are SGDLS and YYNGEE. This CDR3 has 15 residues. The CDR3 sequence: CASSVATSGGNEQFF. The CDR3 DNA reads as TGTGCCAGCAGCGTAGCGACTAGCGGGGGGAATGAGCAGTTCTTC.

This clonotype has a handful of counts. V gene TRBV30 combines with J gene TRBJ2-7, with a possible D match to TRBD1 (5 bases). The CDR3 runs 16 residues. Germline-derived CDR1 and CDR2 are GTSNPN and SVGIG (reference sequence). The germline V and J ends were trimmed by 2 bases and 0 bases, with 17 bases remaining between them. CDR3 DNA sequence: TGTGCCTGGAGTACCTCCAACAGGATCAGCTCCTACGAGCAGTACTTC. Its translation: CAWSTSNRISSYEQYF. Complete variable domain (other parts from reference TRBV30 and TRBJ2-7): SQTIHQWPATLVQPVGSPLSLECTVEGTSNPNLYWYRQAAGRGLQLLFYSVGIGQISSEVPQNLSASRPQDRQFILSSKKLLLSDSGFYLCAWSTSNRISSYEQYFGPGTRLTVT.

This clonotype has more than one count but fewer than ten. The chain employs TRBV7-2 and TRBJ2-5; D unresolved. Germline loops: CDR1 SGHTA, CDR2 FQGNSA. This CDR3 is 14 amino acids long. With 3 bases removed from V and 3 bases from J, the gap between germline ends came to 11 bases. The CDR3 protein is CASSFGPGEETQYF. The CDR3 DNA reads as TGTGCCAGCAGCTTCGGACCAGGCGAAGAGACCCAGTACTTC.

The chain links TRBV3-1 to TRBJ2-7; D perhaps matches TRBD2 (5 bases). CDR1 and CDR2 (germline): LGHDT, YNNKEL (reference sequence). The CDR3 runs 13 residues. Trimming shortened V by 1 base and J by 12 bases, and 16 bases separated the two germline ends. CDR3 bases: TGTGCCAGCAGCCAAGGGGATGAGGGTAGACCGTACTTC. The encoded protein is CASSQGDEGRPYF.

The chain joins TRBV5-1 to TRBJ2-1, with 9 nucleotides matching TRBD1. Germline CDR1 is SGHRS and CDR2 is YFSETQ. V was pared by 4 bases and J by 1 base, with 6 bases of the junction left unmatched. The CDR3 is 16 residues long. Here the CDR3 reads CASSRGQGESYNEQFF. The CDR3 DNA reads TGCGCCAGCAGCCGGGGACAGGGTGAGTCCTACAATGAGCAGTTCTTC.

The chain has TRBV3-1 and TRBJ2-1; TRBD2 matches at 9 bases. CDR3 size: 15 residues. CDR1 LGHDT and CDR2 YNNKEL come from the germline V gene (reference sequence). Trimming took 5 bases from V and 8 from J; bases not matched to a gene: 10. The DNA of the CDR3 is TGTGCCAGCAGCGTAGCGGGGGCCCGAACTCATGAGCAGTTCTTC. This translates into CASSVAGARTHEQFF.

The V gene is TRBV29-1, the J gene TRBJ2-3, with D hard to call. CDR1 SQVTM and CDR2 ANQGSEA come from the germline V gene. This CDR3 contains 15 residues. V was shortened by 6 bases and J by 3 bases, with 19 bases between the two germline ends. The DNA for the CDR3 is TGCAGCGTAAATGGACCTTCAACAACTACAGATACGCAGTATTTT. Translation: CSVNGPSTTTDTQYF.

The rearrangement links TRBV28 to TRBJ2-7, with D tentatively TRBD2 (6 bases). CDR3 size: 19 residues. V was cut by 3 bases and J by 2 bases, with 26 bases left in between. Germline assignment: CDR1 MDHEN and CDR2 SYDVKM. The CDR3 region has the DNA TGTGCCAGCAGTTTCCCGTCAGGTGGGGTAGGCGGGACTGCCTACGAGCAGTACTTC. This codes for CASSFPSGGVGGTAYEQYF. Full variable domain (remainder filled in from reference TRBV28 and TRBJ2-7): DVKVTQSSRYLVKRTGEKVFLECVQDMDHENMFWYRQDPGLGLRLIYFSYDVKMKEKGDIPEGYSVSREKKERFSLILESASTNQTSMYLCASSFPSGGVGGTAYEQYFGPGTRLTVT.

The chain couples TRBV5-1 to TRBJ2-3; 8 positions match TRBD2. Germline V CDR1 and CDR2: SGHRS, YFSETQ. J gave up 5 bases and V 6 bases, and 5 bases lay outside the gene matches. The CDR3 has 13 residues. Here the CDR3 reads CASTVAGGDTQYF. The CDR3 coding sequence is TGCGCCAGCACGGTCGCGGGAGGAGATACGCAGTATTTT.

This chain connects TRBV5-1 to TRBJ2-3; 13 nucleotides align to TRBD2. This CDR3 comprises 17 residues. V shed 0 bases, J shed 4 bases, and the junction held 5 bases outside the gene matches. The germline CDR1 and CDR2 sequences are SGHRS and YFSETQ. CDR3 DNA: TGCGCCAGCAGCTTGGGTAGGGGACTAGCGGGGTCAGATACGCAGTATTTT. It codes for CASSLGRGLAGSDTQYF.

The genes are TRBV28 and TRBJ2-7; D unclear. Per germline, CDR1 MDHEN and CDR2 SYDVKM. Trimming shortened V by 6 bases and J by 2 bases, and 11 bases separated the two germline ends. The CDR3 sequence is 13 residues long. The CDR3 spells CASSQTPTYEQYF. In DNA, the CDR3 is TGTGCCAGCAGCCAAACACCTACCTACGAGCAGTACTTC.

The chain employs TRBV27 and TRBJ2-1, with D possibly being TRBD2 (5 bases). The V end lost 10 bases, the J end lost 2 bases, and 12 bases lay between the germline ends. This CDR3 is 13 amino acids long. Germline loops: CDR1 MNHEY, CDR2 SMNVEV (reference sequence). CDR3 region: CAIRGYTYNEQFF. CDR3 sequence (DNA): TGTGCCATCCGAGGGTACACCTACAATGAGCAGTTCTTC.

This clonotype was observed once. The chain has TRBV27 and TRBJ1-3; 9 bases line up with TRBD1. Germline-derived CDR1 and CDR2 are MNHEY and SMNVEV (reference sequence). The CDR3 contains 16 residues. V was pared by 6 bases and J by 1 base, with 7 bases of the junction left unmatched. The CDR3 here is CASRQTTGGSGNTIYF. DNA of the CDR3: TGTGCCAGCAGGCAAACGACAGGGGGGTCTGGAAACACCATATATTTT.

The chain recombines TRBV7-2 with TRBJ2-1; TRBD2 agrees at 9 bases. Germline CDR1 SGHTA, CDR2 FQGNSA. V shed 5 bases and J 6 bases; nucleotides not matched to a gene: 8. The CDR3 consists of 15 residues. CDR3 region: CASSREVAGVNEQFF. CDR3 in DNA: TGTGCCAGCAGCCGCGAGGTAGCGGGGGTCAATGAGCAGTTCTTC.

V is TRBV7-2 and J is TRBJ2-7; possible D gene TRBD2, 6 bases. The V gene's germline CDR1 is SGHTA and CDR2 FQGNSA. CDR3 length: 15 residues. Trimming pared 5 bases from V and 0 bases from J, leaving 14 bases between. In DNA, the CDR3 is TGTGCCAGCAGCCGTAGACAGACTAGCTCCTACGAGCAGTACTTC. Translating it yields CASSRRQTSSYEQYF.

The V and J genes are TRBV20-1 and TRBJ2-1; no clear D gene. The germline gives CDR1 DFQATT, CDR2 SNEGSKA (reference sequence). Trimming removed 1 base from V and 5 bases from J, with 15 bases in between. This CDR3 is built from 15 residues. CDR3 bases: TGCAGTGCTAGAGTTCTTGGTCGTGGGGACAATGAGCAGTTCTTC. Translating it yields CSARVLGRGDNEQFF.

This chain's CDR3 is CASSSDTRLMNTEAFF. The CDR3 coding sequence is TGTGCCAGCAGCTCGGACACTAGACTCATGAACACTGAAGCTTTCTTT. This sequence joins TRBV6-1 and TRBJ1-1; D perhaps matches TRBD1 (5 bases). The length of the CDR3 is 16 residues. Trimming left V 6 bases short and J 0 bases short, with 17 bases between. Germline CDR1 MNHNS, CDR2 SASEGT.

This clonotype was picked up one time. The rearrangement uses TRBV18 and TRBJ2-6; no clear D gene. In germline, CDR1 is KGHSH, CDR2 LQKENI. The length of the CDR3 is 13 residues. Trimming shortened V by 8 bases and J by 7 bases, and 12 bases separated the two germline ends. CDR3 sequence reads: CASPIRGANVLTF. CDR3 nucleotides: TGTGCCAGCCCCATTCGAGGAGCCAACGTCCTGACTTTC.

The table lists this clonotype with a few counts. J is TRBJ2-3 and V is TRBV6-2 or TRBV6-3, with unresolved D. The germline V gene encodes CDR1 MNHEY and CDR2 SVGEGT. The CDR3 is made up of 14 amino acids. Trimming left V 2 bases short and J 4 bases short, with 10 bases between. The CDR3 here is CASSYAQPPDTQYF. CDR3 coding DNA: TGTGCCAGCAGTTACGCCCAGCCCCCAGATACGCAGTATTTT.

The gene calls are TRBV3-1 and TRBJ2-1; TRBD2 matches at 11 bases. J gave up 8 bases and V 7 bases, and 4 bases lay outside the gene matches. This CDR3 is 13 amino acids long. Germline CDR1 and CDR2: LGHDT and YNNKEL (reference sequence). The CDR3 nucleotides read TGTGCCAGCACCCTAGCGGGGGGCCATGAGCAGTTCTTC. Translation: CASTLAGGHEQFF.

The gene calls are TRBV29-1 and TRBJ2-6, with D perhaps TRBD1 (5 bases). This CDR3 is built from 15 residues. Trimming shortened V by 3 bases and J by 0 bases, and 9 bases separated the two germline ends. Per the germline V gene, CDR1 is SQVTM and CDR2 is ANQGSEA. The CDR3 region is CSVDRVYSGANVLTF. The CDR3 DNA reads TGCAGCGTTGACAGGGTCTACTCTGGGGCCAACGTCCTGACTTTC.

The rearrangement uses TRBV28 and TRBJ1-1; D is undetermined. V lost 10 bases, J lost 1 base, and 10 bases lay in between. CDR3 length: 12 residues. The germline V gene encodes CDR1 MDHEN and CDR2 SYDVKM. CDR3 sequence (DNA): TGTGCCACCGCCTTCAAGAACACTGAAGCTTTCTTT. It specifies CATAFKNTEAFF.